This T cell receptor (beta chain) was sequenced for a study of blood T cell repertoires in COVID-19. Looked up from germline, CDR1 is SGHVS and CDR2 is FNYEAQ. CDR3 length: 15 residues. V lost 5 bases and J lost 1; bases outside the gene matches: 2. Repertoires were generated with immunoSEQ multiplex PCR, while TCRdb's copy carries only in-frame clones and drops some. Altogether roughly 320,000 clones are present, over 75% being singletons, with the ten largest covering less than 4.5%. This TCR was sampled from a man younger than 40 who had recovered from COVID-19. This chain uses TRBV7-6 with TRBJ2-7, with 13 bases that match TRBD2. Specimen: PBMCs or T cells enriched from blood (not recorded which). The CDR3 DNA reads TGTGCCAGCAGCATGACTAGCGGGAGGTCCTACGAGCAGTACTTC. Translated: CASSMTSGRSYEQYF.